This TCR beta chain derives from a study of blood T cell repertoires in COVID-19. The CDR3 runs 12 residues. The germline CDR1 and CDR2 sequences are MNHEY and SVGAGI. V lost 7 bases to trimming and J lost 4 bases, with 7 bases between them. Sequencing was performed with immunoSEQ multiplex PCR; in TCRdb, only in-frame clones are kept and a portion is missing. The sample holds approximately 150,000 clones, roughly 90% seen once. The TCR was taken from a human donor with acute COVID-19. The donor label of this sample is uncertain. The chain joins TRBV6-5 to TRBJ1-4; D is undetermined. Sequenced sample: PBMCs or T cells enriched from blood (not recorded which). In DNA form, the CDR3 reads TGTGCCAGCACAGGTTTTAATGAAAAACTGTTTTTT. Translating it yields CASTGFNEKLFF.